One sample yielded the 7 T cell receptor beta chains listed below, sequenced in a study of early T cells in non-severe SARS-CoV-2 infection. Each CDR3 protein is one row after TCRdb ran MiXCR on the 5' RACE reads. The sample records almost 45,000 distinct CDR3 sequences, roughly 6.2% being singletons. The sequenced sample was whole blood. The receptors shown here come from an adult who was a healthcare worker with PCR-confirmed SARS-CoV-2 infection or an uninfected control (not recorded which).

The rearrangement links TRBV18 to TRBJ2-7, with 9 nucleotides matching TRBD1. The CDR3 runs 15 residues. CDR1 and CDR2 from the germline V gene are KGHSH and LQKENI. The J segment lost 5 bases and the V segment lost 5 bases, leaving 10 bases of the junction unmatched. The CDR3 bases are TGTGCCAGCTCAAAGGGGACAGGGACAGACCACGAGCAGTACTTC. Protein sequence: CASSKGTGTDHEQYF.

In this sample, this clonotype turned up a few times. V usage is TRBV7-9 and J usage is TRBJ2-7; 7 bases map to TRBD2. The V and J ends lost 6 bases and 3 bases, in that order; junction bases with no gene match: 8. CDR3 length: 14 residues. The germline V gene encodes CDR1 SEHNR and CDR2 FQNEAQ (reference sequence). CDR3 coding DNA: TGTGCCAGCAGTTCTTCAGGGAGGGACTACGAGCAGTACTTC. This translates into CASSSSGRDYEQYF.

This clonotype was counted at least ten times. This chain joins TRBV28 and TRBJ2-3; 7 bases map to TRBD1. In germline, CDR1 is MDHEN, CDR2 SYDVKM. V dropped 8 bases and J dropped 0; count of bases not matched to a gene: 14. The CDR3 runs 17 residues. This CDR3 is CASGRPLTGTSTDTQYF. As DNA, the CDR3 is TGTGCCAGCGGCCGACCCCTGACAGGGACGAGCACAGATACGCAGTATTTT.

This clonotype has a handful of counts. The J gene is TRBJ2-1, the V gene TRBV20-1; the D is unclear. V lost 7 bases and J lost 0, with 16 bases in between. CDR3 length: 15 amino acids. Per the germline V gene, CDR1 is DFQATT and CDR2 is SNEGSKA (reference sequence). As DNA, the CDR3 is TGCAGTGTCCGGACGATTCTCAGCTCCTACAATGAGCAGTTCTTC. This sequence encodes CSVRTILSSYNEQFF.

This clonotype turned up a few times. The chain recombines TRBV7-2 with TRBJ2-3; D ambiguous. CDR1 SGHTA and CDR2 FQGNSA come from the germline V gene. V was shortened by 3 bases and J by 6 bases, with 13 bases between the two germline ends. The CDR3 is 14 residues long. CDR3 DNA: TGTGCCAGCAGCTTGATGGTCAGCATGGATACGCAGTATTTT. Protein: CASSLMVSMDTQYF.

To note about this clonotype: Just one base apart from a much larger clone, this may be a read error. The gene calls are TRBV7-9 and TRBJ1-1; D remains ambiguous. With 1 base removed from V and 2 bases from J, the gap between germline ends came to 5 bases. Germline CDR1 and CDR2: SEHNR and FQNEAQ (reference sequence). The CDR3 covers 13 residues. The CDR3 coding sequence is TGTGCCAGCAGCTTAGACGAAAACACTGAAGCTTTCTTT. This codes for CASSLDENTEAFF.

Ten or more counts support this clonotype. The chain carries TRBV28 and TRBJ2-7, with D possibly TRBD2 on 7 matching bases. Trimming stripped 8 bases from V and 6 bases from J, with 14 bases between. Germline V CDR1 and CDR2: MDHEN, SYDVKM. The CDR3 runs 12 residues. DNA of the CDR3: TGTGCCAGCGGGAGGGGGGTACCCGAGCAGTACTTC. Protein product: CASGRGVPEQYF.